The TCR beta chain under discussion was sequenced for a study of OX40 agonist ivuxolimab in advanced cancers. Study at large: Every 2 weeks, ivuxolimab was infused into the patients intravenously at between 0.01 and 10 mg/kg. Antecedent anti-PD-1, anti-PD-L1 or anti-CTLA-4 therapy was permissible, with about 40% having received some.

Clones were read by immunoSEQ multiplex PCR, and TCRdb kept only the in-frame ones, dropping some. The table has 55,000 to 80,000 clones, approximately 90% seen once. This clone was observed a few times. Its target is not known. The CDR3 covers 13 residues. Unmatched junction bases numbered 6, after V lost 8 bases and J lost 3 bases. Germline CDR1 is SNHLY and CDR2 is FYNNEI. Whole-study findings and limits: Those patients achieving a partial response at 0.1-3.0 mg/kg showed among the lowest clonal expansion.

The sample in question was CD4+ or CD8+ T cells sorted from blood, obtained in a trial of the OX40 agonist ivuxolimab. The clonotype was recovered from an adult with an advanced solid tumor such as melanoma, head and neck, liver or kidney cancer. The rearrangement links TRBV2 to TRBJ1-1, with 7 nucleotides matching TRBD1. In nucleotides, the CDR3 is TGTGCCAGCCTAGTAACAGGGGACACTGAAGCTTTCTTT. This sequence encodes CASLVTGDTEAFF.